This TCR beta chain came from a study of shared clonotypes between healthy human individuals. This table comes from immunoSEQ multiplex PCR, and its TCRdb copy is limited to in-frame clones, with some not included. The table shows around 2,000,000 clones, with 85% to 95% occurring only once. Naive CD8 isolation took CD45RO-negative cells positively selected for CCR7 and excluded terminally differentiated effector memory CD45RA+ cells. The ends were cut back, 3 bases at V and 4 bases at J, with 8 bases in the middle. This CDR3 spans 13 amino acids. Germline V CDR1 and CDR2: SGHDN, FVKESK. The specimen sequenced was naive CD8+ T cells sorted from blood. The receptor comes from a man younger than 35 in good health. This chain connects TRBV14 to TRBJ2-3, with D perhaps TRBD2 (5 bases). The CDR3 loop reads CASSQDFPDTQYF. The DNA of the CDR3 is TGTGCCAGCAGCCAGGACTTCCCAGATACGCAGTATTTT.